These 4 T cell receptor beta chains were all obtained from the same sample, sequenced in a study of T cells in localized non-small cell lung cancer. Some clones are missing from TCRdb's copy, which holds only in-frame ones; the method was immunoSEQ multiplex PCR. Of 20,000 to 30,000 clones listed, more than 75% were seen once; the top ten hold about 4%. The specimen comprised peripheral blood, sampled before any cancer treatment. These receptors were collected from a woman aged 40 to 75 with stage I lung adenocarcinoma.

The V call is TRBV6-1, the J call TRBJ1-5; D gene ambiguous. The CDR3 is made up of 12 amino acids. V was clipped by 7 bases and J by 4 bases, with 8 bases between them. Germline CDR1 and CDR2: MNHNS and SASEGT. The CDR3 region has the DNA TGTGCCAGCAAAGGGTTAAATCAGCCCCAGCATTTT. It codes for CASKGLNQPQHF.

V and J are TRBV6-5 and TRBJ1-3; 9 bases fit TRBD1. The germline CDR1 and CDR2 sequences are MNHEY and SVGAGI. J was trimmed by 4 bases and V by 6 bases; bases with no gene match: 7. The CDR3 length is 15 residues. The CDR3 nucleotides are TGTGCCAGCAGCCGAAGGACAGGGGACGGAAACACCATATATTTT. Translating gives CASSRRTGDGNTIYF.

This chain connects TRBV19 to TRBJ1-1; D ambiguous. Per the germline V gene, CDR1 is LNHDA and CDR2 is SQIVND (reference sequence). Between the trimmed V and J ends, which lost 5 bases and 1 base, there was a span of 14 bases. CDR3 length: 15 residues. The CDR3 DNA follows: TGTGCCAGTAGTCCCACCCCAGGTCAGAACACTGAAGCTTTCTTT. Translation gives CASSPTPGQNTEAFF.

This sequence joins TRBV7-9 and TRBJ1-2; D remains unclear. The germline V gene encodes CDR1 SEHNR and CDR2 FQNEAQ (reference sequence). V was shortened by 7 bases and J by 8 bases, with 14 bases between the two germline ends. CDR3 size: 12 residues. CDR3 nucleotides: TGTGCCAGCATCGAATCCATTGGAGGCTACACCTTC. This gives the protein CASIESIGGYTF.